Listed below are T cell receptor beta chains from one sample, sequenced in a study of T cells in Graves' hyperthyroidism and ophthalmopathy. TCRdb re-called the multiplex PCR reads through MiXCR, storing one row per CDR3 protein. The data show 500,000 to 750,000 distinct CDR3 sequences, just over 45% seen once. The sample was peripheral blood or thyroid tissue (not recorded which). The receptors originated from a woman younger than 30 with Graves' hyperthyroidism. Both conserved end residues are part of each CDR3. A D gene is named only where the DNA matches it firmly. The size entry is marked missing in some rows and otherwise reads once, few, many or a size class.

size	V	J	D	CDR3	DNA
many	TRBV7-2	TRBJ1-2	-	CASSNTGQITNPNYGYTF	TGTGCCAGCAGCAACACCGGACAGATTACAAACCCTAACTATGGCTACACCTTC
-	TRBV9	TRBJ1-4	-	CASSVEGGSLIEKLFF	TGTGCCAGCAGCGTAGAGGGCGGGAGCCTCATTGAAAAACTGTTTTTT
many	TRBV20-1	TRBJ1-1	TRBD1	CSAPRDRGEEAFF	TGCAGTGCTCCCCGGGACAGGGGCGAGGAAGCTTTCTTT
-	TRBV20-1	TRBJ1-5	-	CSAPAGADEHF	TGCAGTGCCCCGGCGGGAGCGGACGAGCATTTT
many	TRBV6-5	TRBJ2-7	-	CASSPEWGDEQYF	TGTGCCAGCAGTCCCGAGTGGGGTGACGAGCAGTACTTC
many	TRBV11-2	TRBJ1-5	TRBD1	CASSVGQHQPQHF	TGTGCCAGCAGCGTGGGACAGCATCAGCCCCAGCATTTT
-	TRBV29-1	TRBJ2-7	TRBD2	CSAAGTSGTYEQYF	TGCAGCGCTGCGGGGACTAGCGGGACCTACGAGCAGTACTTC
few	TRBV4-1	TRBJ1-5	-	CASSQDRAGSQPQHF	TGCGCCAGCAGCCAAGACAGGGCAGGGTCTCAGCCCCAGCATTTT
many	TRBV12-3/TRBV12-4	TRBJ1-5	TRBD1	CASSLPLTGGPQHF	TGTGCCAGCAGTTTACCTCTGACAGGGGGGCCCCAGCATTTT
few	TRBV5-1	TRBJ2-1	TRBD2	CASSLEREGLDEQFF	TGCGCCAGCAGCTTGGAGAGGGAGGGCCTCGATGAGCAGTTCTTC
-	TRBV10-2	TRBJ2-7	TRBD1	CASRSGTGRHEQYF	TGCGCCAGCAGATCCGGGACAGGGAGGCACGAGCAGTACTTC
-	TRBV24-1	TRBJ2-5	-	CATSDDPGTRSETQYF	TGTGCCACCAGTGATGACCCCGGGACCCGCTCGGAGACCCAGTACTTC
-	TRBV19	TRBJ2-7	TRBD2	CASNTRGSYEQYF	TGTGCCAGTAACACACGCGGGAGCTACGAGCAGTACTTC
many	TRBV10-3	TRBJ1-3	-	CAISGTANGNTIYF	TGTGCCATCAGTGGGACGGCAAATGGAAACACCATATATTTT
few	TRBV5-8	TRBJ2-2	-	CASSFIKWGGELFF	TGTGCCAGCAGCTTTATAAAATGGGGCGGGGAGCTGTTTTTT
-	TRBV7-8	TRBJ2-7	TRBD2	CASNRKREGGYEQYF	TGTGCCAGCAACCGCAAGCGGGAGGGGGGCTACGAGCAGTACTTC
-	TRBV12-5	TRBJ2-1	-	CASGLVSSHNEQFF	TGTGCTAGTGGTTTGGTAAGCAGCCACAATGAGCAGTTCTTC
many	TRBV11-2	TRBJ1-2	-	CASSLSRKGLTTGYTF	TGTGCCAGCAGCTTATCTCGCAAGGGACTTACCACGGGCTACACCTTC
many	TRBV6-1	TRBJ2-5	TRBD2	CASSEAYTVSGRGETQYF	TGTGCCAGCAGTGAAGCCTACACCGTTAGCGGGAGGGGAGAGACCCAGTACTTC
-	TRBV25-1	TRBJ1-2	-	CASSEMGRIGYTF	TGTGCCAGCAGTGAAATGGGGCGGATTGGCTACACCTTC
-	TRBV6-1	TRBJ1-5	-	CASSTGLADNQPQHF	TGTGCCAGCAGTACGGGACTAGCGGACAATCAGCCCCAGCATTTT
-	TRBV15	TRBJ2-2	-	CATSSPGTGELFF	TGTGCCACCAGCAGTCCCGGGACAGGGGAGCTGTTTTTT
many	TRBV29-1	TRBJ1-3	-	CSVDRSSSGNTIYF	TGCAGCGTTGACCGATCCAGCTCTGGAAACACCATATATTTT
many	TRBV20-1	TRBJ2-7	-	CSARVSISSYEQYF	TGCAGTGCTAGAGTATCAATTAGCTCCTACGAGCAGTACTTC
many	TRBV19	TRBJ2-7	TRBD2	CASSLTHLGTSGHEQYF	TGTGCCAGTAGTCTTACTCACCTCGGGACTAGCGGCCACGAGCAGTACTTC
-	TRBV7-2	TRBJ2-2	-	CASSAGTPENTGELLF	TGTGCCAGCAGCGCAGGGACTCCAGAGAACACCGGGGAGCTGCTTTTT
many	TRBV11-1	TRBJ2-7	-	CASSAWTDYEQYF	TGTGCCAGCAGCGCCTGGACAGATTACGAGCAGTACTTC
many	TRBV19	TRBJ2-7	-	CASSKDSVVVPNEQYF	TGTGCCAGTAGTAAGGACAGTGTGGTGGTTCCCAACGAGCAGTACTTC
-	TRBV6-4	TRBJ2-2	-	CASSDAPGELFF	TGTGCCAGCAGTGACGCTCCAGGGGAGCTGTTTTTT
many	TRBV6-6	TRBJ2-2	-	CASSYSHLDRVNTGELFF	TGTGCCAGCAGTTACTCCCATCTCGACAGAGTGAACACCGGGGAGCTGTTTTTT
-	TRBV20-1	TRBJ2-7	-	CSAREDSSYEQYF	TGCAGTGCTAGAGAGGACAGTTCCTACGAGCAGTACTTC
-	TRBV5-1	TRBJ1-4	TRBD1	CASARDRGGEKLFF	TGCGCCAGCGCTCGGGACAGGGGAGGCGAAAAACTGTTTTTT
-	TRBV20-1	TRBJ1-5	TRBD1	CSADALGGLNQPQHF	TGCAGTGCTGACGCCCTAGGGGGCCTTAATCAGCCCCAGCATTTT
-	TRBV24-1	TRBJ2-7	TRBD2	CATSHRTSGSYEQYF	TGTGCCACCAGCCACAGGACTAGCGGGTCCTACGAGCAGTACTTC
-	TRBV15	TRBJ2-1	-	CATSPVRTPRNEQFF	TGTGCCACCAGCCCAGTGCGGACACCTCGGAATGAGCAGTTCTTC
many	TRBV4-3	TRBJ2-7	-	CASSQGEKGSYEQYF	TGCGCCAGCAGCCAGGGAGAAAAAGGCTCCTACGAGCAGTACTTC
many	TRBV7-9	TRBJ1-2	TRBD1	CASSLLDRVGGYTF	TGTGCCAGCAGCTTGTTGGACAGGGTGGGAGGCTACACCTTC
-	TRBV29-1	TRBJ1-2	-	CSVRAGIGYTF	TGCAGCGTTAGGGCAGGCATTGGCTACACCTTC
many	TRBV4-1	TRBJ2-7	TRBD1	CASSQDWTGIAYEQYF	TGCGCCAGCAGCCAAGATTGGACAGGAATAGCCTACGAGCAGTACTTC
few	TRBV12-3/TRBV12-4	TRBJ2-7	TRBD2	CASSRLAAGGYEQYF	TGTGCCAGCAGCCGTCTAGCGGCCGGGGGATACGAGCAGTACTTC
-	TRBV5-1	TRBJ1-1	-	CASSPGAVNTEAFF	TGCGCCAGCAGCCCGGGGGCTGTGAACACTGAAGCTTTCTTT
-	TRBV27	TRBJ1-4	TRBD1	CASSVQGVSRGKLFF	TGTGCCAGCAGTGTTCAGGGGGTGTCTCGAGGAAAACTGTTTTTT
few	TRBV5-1	TRBJ2-7	-	CASSPESSYEQYF	TGTGCCAGCTCACCAGAGAGCTCCTACGAGCAGTACTTC
-	TRBV20-1	TRBJ1-1	-	CSAWDRNTEAFF	TGCAGTGCTTGGGATAGGAACACTGAAGCTTTCTTT
-	TRBV19	TRBJ2-7	-	CASSDAGLGEQYF	TGTGCCAGTAGCGATGCAGGGTTGGGCGAGCAGTACTTC
many	TRBV19	TRBJ2-1	TRBD2	CASRAGTSGYNEQFF	TGTGCCAGTAGGGCCGGGACTAGCGGTTACAATGAGCAGTTCTTC
few	TRBV12-3/TRBV12-4	TRBJ2-7	-	CASSSTTRPHEQYF	TGTGCCAGCAGTTCGACAACTAGACCCCACGAGCAGTACTTC